Here is one T cell receptor beta chain with its context. What this receptor recognizes is not known. Base qualities are missing; no much larger clone stands one base away. This specimen belongs to a study of shared clonotypes between healthy human individuals (dated by TCRdb to 2020 to 2021). Some background on the complete study: A few men and a couple of women, aged 18 to 49 years, made up the cohort. Between about 0.85 and 9.5 billion PBMCs per donor were obtained by leukapheresis. To estimate repertoire size and how much clonotype sharing occurs between individuals, the study deeply sequenced the blood TCR repertoires of a handful of healthy adults. For each donor, CD4 naive and CD4 memory were each run on three plates, CD8 naive on two plates, and CD8 memory on one plate. Libraries were prepared and TCR repertoires were sequenced by different laboratories using diverse techniques, in order to increase sequencing depth and limit assay-specific biases. General study outcomes and caveats: Sampling was limited to blood, and TCR repertoires in tissue likely differ from TCR repertoires in blood. The genetic and exposure-history diversity represented was limited by the small number of donors. Across a few donors, approximately 5% of naive CD4, approximately 3.5% of naive CD8, approximately 2.5% of memory CD4, and about 0.44% of memory CD8 clonotypes were shared. Even with the large sequencing depth, rarefaction of the sorted-subset datasets indicated that sequencing was incomplete. Larger estimated clonotype richness was generally found for naive subsets than for memory subsets. Pairwise subsampling led to the expectation that sequencing depth would affect the degree of clonotype sharing among donors. Compared with non-shared clonotypes, clonotypes shared by all four sorted-subset donors had higher generation probabilities.

For the CD8 naive samples, CD45RO-negative cells were positively selected for CCR7, yielding a CD45RA+CCR7+ population from which TemRA cells were excluded. The donors were healthy, HIV-negative adults who had no recently reported acute infections or vaccinations. All donors were Caucasian adults living in Nashville, Tennessee, USA. Blood was collected by leukapheresis, and PBMCs were isolated by Ficoll-Histopaque density gradient centrifugation and then cryopreserved in liquid nitrogen vapor phase. Purity and quantity of every magnetically sorted T cell population were checked by analytical flow cytometry. Genomic DNA was isolated from each sorted fraction and quantified by UV absorbance on a Nanodrop 2000c. Using the deep immunoSEQ assay, TCR CDR3 regions were amplified from genomic DNA by multiplex PCR. Extracted genomic DNA from each cell subset was distributed evenly across all wells of several immunoSEQ 96-well plates, and each plate was treated as a replicate. Each replicate PCR for sorted subsets received around 200 ng genomic DNA, equal to about 30,000 T cell genomes. Purified libraries were quantified with a Qubit 3.0 fluorometer, sized on a Bioanalyzer 2100, and re-quantified with the KAPA Library Quantification kit. Every immunoSEQ 96-well plate was sequenced on a dedicated single-read 150-cycle Illumina NextSeq 550 flow cell. As for how the authors treated the data: Because only junctional sequences without quality scores were contained in the immunoSEQ output, filtering matching that applied to full-length reads could not be performed. To assign V/J genes and CDR3, sequences were annotated using PyIR, a Python wrapper for IgBLAST v1.9, with IMGT germline references. Reads were removed for weak V/J assignments (E-value above 1e-6), missing CDR3, stop codons, out-of-frame junctions, or ambiguous translated residues. V3J clonotypes were defined as sequences sharing an identical inferred V gene, J gene, and CDR3 amino acid sequence. To compute the percentage overlap between repertoires, the number of shared unique clonotypes was divided by the size of the smaller repertoire. Richness of each repertoire was evaluated using RTK rarefaction, the Chao1 estimator, and Recon v2.1 estimates of unobserved clonotypes. OLGA was used to compute generation probabilities for all TCRbeta clonotypes that the gDNA method yielded from a handful of donors. TCRdb re-hosts the immuneACCESS table, in-frame sequences only. Its copies lack some clones; in the studies checked, an unresolved V gene accounts for under half of them, and the cause for the rest is not known. V and J calls and clone size come straight from that table; D and trimming were deduced from the DNA. Within this sample are hundreds of thousands of clones, with roughly 98% of them counted one time only. The top ten constitute 0.3% of the sample.

This clonotype was sampled from a man aged 25-45 years in good health. Sequenced input: naive CD8+ T cells sorted from blood. Explained via the paper, the cell subset or site label denotes: CD45RA+CCR7+.

The sequence in DNA is TGTGCCAGCAGTGTAGGACAGTCCTACGAGCAGTACTTC. The encoded protein is CASSVGQSYEQYF. Recombination linked TRBV27 to TRBJ2-7; TRBD1 is a possible D gene, resting on 6 matching bases. V is shortened by 5 bases, J by 1 base, and the region joining them spans 9 bases. Via the germline V gene (reference sequence), CDR1 is MNHEY and CDR2 SMNVEV. Including cysteine and phenylalanine, the CDR3 has 13 amino acids. Only the CDR3 part of the read is kept: 39 bases, read in frame from the first base.